These 11 T cell receptor beta chains were sequenced from one sample in a study of persistence of HIV-infected CD4 T cells. Antigen specificity for these receptors is unknown. Sequencing used immunoSEQ version 4 in survey mode. Generated by immunoSEQ multiplex PCR, the TCRdb table keeps only in-frame clones and is missing some. This sample has roughly 28,000 clones, with roughly 80% found just once. Cells were stimulated with CMV-infected fibroblast lysates at approximately 10 ug/mL. Memory cells lacking CD40L and CD69 with high CD45RO were sorted. Sequences were derived from CD4+ T cells sorted from PBMCs after 18-hour stimulation, sampled from a patient who received antiretroviral therapy. Source of these receptors: an adult woman with HIV who was CMV-seropositive.

The genes are TRBV30 and TRBJ2-7, with a weak D call TRBD1 (5 bases). Germline V gene sequence: CDR1 GTSNPN, CDR2 SVGIG (reference sequence). This CDR3 region has 12 residues. The germline V and J ends were trimmed by 4 bases and 2 bases, with 9 bases remaining between them. This CDR3 is CAWTSGTYEQYF. DNA for the CDR3: TGTGCCTGGACGTCAGGGACCTACGAGCAGTACTTC.

This chain links TRBV5-6 with TRBJ2-4, with a possible D match to TRBD1 (6 bases). Trimming removed 2 bases at V and 10 bases at J, with 7 bases between. CDR3 length: 11 amino acids. Germline CDR1 and CDR2: SGHDT and YYEEEE. In nucleotides, the CDR3 is TGTGCCAGCAGCTTCAGGGGAATTCAGTACTTC. Its translation: CASSFRGIQYF.

The chain links TRBV7-6 to TRBJ1-1, with a possible D match to TRBD1 (5 bases). The CDR3 totals 13 residues. Germline V CDR1 and CDR2: SGHVS, FNYEAQ. The V gene lost 5 bases and the J gene lost 1 base, with 8 bases spanning the gap. Written as DNA, the CDR3 is TGTGCCAGCAGCGGGGGGGGGAACACTGAAGCTTTCTTT. It specifies CASSGGGNTEAFF.

CDR3 in DNA: TGCGCCAGCAGCGTTGGACCCAGGGGACAGGGGGGCGCTGAAGCTTTCTTT. Translated: CASSVGPRGQGGAEAFF. This chain joins TRBV5-1 and TRBJ1-1; TRBD1 aligns across 11 bases. With 4 bases clipped from V and 6 bases from J, the junction kept 14 bases outside the gene matches. Looked up from germline, CDR1 is SGHRS and CDR2 is YFSETQ. The CDR3 runs 17 residues.

V usage is TRBV30 and J usage is TRBJ2-7; D perhaps matches TRBD1 (5 bases). Germline CDR1 and CDR2: GTSNPN and SVGIG (reference sequence). The CDR3 extends over 12 amino acids. V shed 4 bases and J shed 2 bases, with 9 bases lying between them. The CDR3 sequence: CAWKQGTYEQYF. The CDR3 region has the DNA TGTGCCTGGAAGCAGGGCACCTACGAGCAGTACTTC.

V and J are TRBV7-9 and TRBJ2-5, with D unresolved. Germline lookup yields CDR1 SEHNR and CDR2 FQNEAQ (reference sequence). V dropped 0 bases and J dropped 4 bases, with 0 bases sitting between them. This CDR3 is 11 amino acids long. CDR3 DNA: TGTGCCAGCAGCTTAGCAGAGACCCAGTACTTC. This sequence encodes CASSLAETQYF.

This clone appeared once. The CDR3 sequence: CASSFLGEGAEAFF. The CDR3 nucleotides are TGCGCCAGCAGCTTTCTGGGGGAGGGAGCTGAAGCTTTCTTT. The chain carries TRBV5-1 and TRBJ1-1; D perhaps matches TRBD1 (5 bases). The CDR3 covers 14 residues. Germline lookup yields CDR1 SGHRS and CDR2 YFSETQ. Trimming removed 2 bases from V and 6 bases from J, with 14 bases in between.

The chain is built from TRBV12-3 or TRBV12-4 and TRBJ1-1; no clear D. Between the trimmed V and J ends, which lost 4 bases and 8 bases, there was a span of 8 bases. The CDR3 contains 11 residues. CDR3 DNA sequence: TGTGCCAGCAGTTACAACAAGGAAGCTTTCTTT. It encodes CASSYNKEAFF.

This rearrangement joins TRBV5-1 to TRBJ2-5; tentatively, D is TRBD1 (6 bases). The germline V gene encodes CDR1 SGHRS and CDR2 YFSETQ. Trimming cost V 0 bases and J 1 base, with 10 bases left between them. This CDR3 has 15 residues. CDR3 in amino acids: CASSLVTGIQETQYF. The CDR3 DNA is TGCGCCAGCAGCTTGGTGACAGGCATCCAAGAGACCCAGTACTTC.

This clone occurred once. V and J are TRBV4-1 and TRBJ2-7; TRBD2 aligns across 8 bases. There are 16 residues in the CDR3. Germline-derived CDR1 and CDR2 are MGHRA and YSYEKL. V was pared by 1 base and J by 4 bases, with 9 bases of the junction left unmatched. The CDR3 region has the DNA TGCGCCAGCAGCCAAGGAAACAGCGGGGGAATGTACGAGCAGTACTTC. It translates to CASSQGNSGGMYEQYF.

This clone turned up a few times. The J gene is TRBJ2-3, the V gene TRBV14; D call uncertain. This CDR3 has 11 amino acids. CDR1 is SGHDN and CDR2 is FVKESK in the germline V gene. V dropped 1 base and J dropped 5 bases, with 1 base sitting between them. CDR3 sequence: CASSQVDTQYF. The DNA for the CDR3 is TGTGCCAGCAGCCAAGTAGATACGCAGTATTTT.